Presented here are 10 T cell receptor beta chains from one specimen sequenced in a study of cytomegalovirus exposure and HLA in healthy donors. The PCR made use of 60 Vbeta and 13 Jbeta primers. Measured with immunoSEQ multiplex PCR; TCRdb has only the in-frame clones, and not every one. The data show about 140,000 clones, with around 81% seen just once and 2.4% held by the top ten. Material for sequencing was PBMCs. The receptors stem from a man aged 45-65 years in good health and CMV-seronegative.

This clone was observed a handful of times. Germline and junction disagree at one end, which may indicate a read error. The chain employs TRBV11-3 and TRBJ1-1; D ambiguous. The CDR3 totals 12 residues. CDR1 SGHNT and CDR2 YENEEA come from the germline V gene. The CDR3 reads CASSLVAAEAFF. The CDR3 DNA reads as TGTGCCAGCAGCTTAGTAGCCGCTGAGGCTTTCTTT.

The chain links TRBV7-2 to TRBJ1-5, with D perhaps TRBD1 (6 bases). V lost 1 base to trimming and J lost 4 bases, with 11 bases between them. The CDR3 covers 15 residues. Germline-derived CDR1 and CDR2 are SGHTA and FQGNSA. CDR3 loop: CASSLEGTQNQPQHF. CDR3 sequence (DNA): TGTGCCAGCAGCTTAGAGGGGACACAGAATCAGCCCCAGCATTTT.

This clone occurred once. The chain has TRBV18 and TRBJ1-4, with 10 bases matching TRBD1. Germline V lookup: CDR1 KGHSH, CDR2 LQKENI. V shed 5 bases, J shed 6 bases, and the junction held 3 bases outside the gene matches. The CDR3 loop spans 14 amino acids. CDR3 protein: CASSRQGADEKLFF. The CDR3 DNA follows: TGTGCCAGCTCAAGACAGGGGGCGGATGAAAAACTGTTTTTT.

In its sample, this clone was seen a few times. The chain links TRBV5-1 to TRBJ2-3; 11 positions match TRBD2. CDR1 SGHRS and CDR2 YFSETQ come from the germline V gene. This CDR3 has 16 amino acids. J was trimmed by 4 bases and V by 0 bases; bases with no gene match: 4. The CDR3 protein is CASSLGLAGRADTQYF. The DNA of the CDR3 is TGCGCCAGCAGCTTGGGACTAGCGGGGAGGGCAGATACGCAGTATTTT. Full variable domain (outside the CDR3, taken from reference TRBV5-1 and TRBJ2-3): KAGVTQTPRYLIKTRGQQVTLSCSPISGHRSVSWYQQTPGQGLQFLFEYFSETQRNKGNFPGRFSGRQFSNSRSEMNVSTLELGDSALYLCASSLGLAGRADTQYFGPGTRLTVL.

V usage is TRBV6-5 and J usage is TRBJ2-7, with a weak D call TRBD1 (5 bases). The CDR3 is 15 amino acids. Germline CDR1 MNHEY, CDR2 SVGAGI. Trimming stripped 0 bases from V and 2 bases from J, with 11 bases between. CDR3 region: CASSYSWQGTYEQYF. The CDR3 DNA is TGTGCCAGCAGTTACTCGTGGCAGGGCACCTACGAGCAGTACTTC.

In its sample, this clone was seen a few times. The CDR3 DNA follows: TGCGCCAGCAGCCCCAGCAGCGGGACAGGGGGCCACGAGCAGTACTTC. It encodes CASSPSSGTGGHEQYF. This sequence joins TRBV5-1 and TRBJ2-7, with 12 bases identical to TRBD1. The CDR3 contains 16 residues. Trimming at V came to 4 bases and at J to 5 bases, leaving 10 bases not matched to a gene. CDR1 and CDR2 (germline): SGHRS, YFSETQ.

Remarks on this clone: Its ends do not fully match the called genes, so a read error is possible. The chain links TRBV15 to TRBJ2-1; 7 bases are shared with TRBD2. Germline V gene data show CDR1 as LNHNV and CDR2 as YYDKDF (reference sequence). The CDR3 extends over 16 amino acids. CDR3: CATGSPGGFSYNEQFF. CDR3 nucleotides: TGTGCCACCGGCAGCCCGGGGGGTTTCTCTTACAATGAGCAGTTCTTC.

V usage is TRBV5-1 and J usage is TRBJ2-5; D possibly corresponds to TRBD1 (5 bases). Germline CDR1 SGHRS, CDR2 YFSETQ. The CDR3 runs 14 residues. The V gene lost 4 bases and the J gene lost 5 bases, with 15 bases spanning the gap. The CDR3: CASSKDTRKETQYF. The CDR3, as DNA: TGCGCCAGCAGCAAGGACACCCGAAAGGAGACCCAGTACTTC.

The chain recombines TRBV18 with TRBJ2-1; 10 bases align to TRBD2. CDR3 length: 14 residues. With 6 bases clipped from V and 9 bases from J, the junction kept 8 bases outside the gene matches. Germline CDR1 KGHSH, CDR2 LQKENI. CDR3 region: CASSPGTSVLEQFF. CDR3 bases: TGTGCCAGCTCCCCCGGGACTAGCGTGCTTGAGCAGTTCTTC.

The rearrangement links TRBV5-4 to TRBJ1-5, with D possibly TRBD1 on 6 matching bases. Germline CDR1 reads SGHNT; CDR2 reads YYREEE (reference sequence). V gave up 4 bases and J gave up 6 bases, with 17 bases separating them. This CDR3 contains 15 residues. This CDR3 reads CASSRLGGAGQPQHF. For the CDR3, the DNA is TGTGCCAGCAGCCGGTTAGGGGGGGCGGGTCAGCCCCAGCATTTT.